These 23 T cell receptor beta chains came from one sample sequenced in a study of human T cells and chemical hapten exposure. TCRdb ran MiXCR on the 5' RACE reads and lists one entry per CDR3 protein. The sample includes about 81,000 distinct CDR3 sequences, approximately 7.7% of them seen just once. Sequencing started from total RNA isolated from unfractionated whole blood. The receptors were gathered from a male donor in good health.

V is TRBV29-1 and J is TRBJ2-3, with D possibly TRBD2 on 5 matching bases. The V gene's germline CDR1 is SQVTM and CDR2 ANQGSEA. The V end was cut by 4 bases, the J end by 2 bases, with 16 bases between. This CDR3 is 15 amino acids long. The CDR3 nucleotides are TGCAGCGTTGGGAGACTACCCGGGTACACAGATACGCAGTATTTT. It yields the protein CSVGRLPGYTDTQYF.

This clonotype was seen ten or more times. V is TRBV7-2 and J is TRBJ2-5; 10 bases map to TRBD1. CDR1 and CDR2 (germline): SGHTA, FQGNSA. The CDR3 is 15 amino acids. V shed 3 bases, J shed 2 bases, and the junction held 3 bases outside the gene matches. The CDR3 region is CASSFWTGGQETQYF. DNA for the CDR3: TGTGCCAGCAGCTTCTGGACAGGGGGTCAAGAGACCCAGTACTTC.

This clonotype turned up a few times. The chain combines TRBV30 with TRBJ1-5, with D uncertain. Trimming left V 1 base short and J 8 bases short, with 18 bases between. Germline V gene sequence: CDR1 GTSNPN, CDR2 SVGIG (reference sequence). This CDR3 has 15 amino acids. The chain's CDR3 is CAWSGHLGAVEPQHF. CDR3 coding DNA: TGTGCCTGGAGTGGGCATTTGGGAGCCGTGGAGCCCCAGCATTTT.

The sample holds many counts of this clonotype. This sequence joins TRBV18 and TRBJ2-7; 8 bases align to TRBD1. Losses at the gene ends were 1 base for V and 6 bases for J; bases not matched to a gene: 8. Germline V gives CDR1 KGHSH, CDR2 LQKENI. This CDR3 contains 15 residues. The chain's CDR3 is CASSPLLRGLGEQYF. CDR3 in DNA: TGTGCCAGCTCACCACTCCTCAGGGGGCTGGGCGAGCAGTACTTC.

By share of the sample, this clonotype is medium-sized (0.01 to 0.1%). This chain connects TRBV10-2 to TRBJ2-6; D remains unclear. Trimming removed 1 base from V and 4 bases from J, with 8 bases in between. The CDR3 runs to 15 residues. The germline CDR1 and CDR2 sequences are WSHSY and SAAADI. As DNA, the CDR3 is TGCGCCAGCAGTGAGTGGGGTTCCGGGGCCAACGTCCTGACTTTC. Its protein product is CASSEWGSGANVLTF.

This clonotype was found a few times. The V and J genes are TRBV9 and TRBJ1-6, with D unclear. The V end lost 3 bases, the J end lost 9 bases, and 16 bases lay between the germline ends. The length of the CDR3 is 15 residues. The germline V gene encodes CDR1 SGDLS and CDR2 YYNGEE. The chain's CDR3 is CASSASWQSPSPLHF. CDR3 coding DNA: TGTGCCAGCAGCGCAAGCTGGCAGTCCCCTTCACCCCTCCACTTT.

This clonotype occurred a few times. This rearrangement joins TRBV10-3 to TRBJ2-3; D remains unclear. Trimming took 4 bases from V and 4 from J, leaving 9 bases between them. Germline V gene data show CDR1 as ENHRY and CDR2 as SYGVKD. The CDR3 extends over 13 amino acids. The CDR3 DNA reads as TGTGCCATCAGTGTTCGAGAAGCAGATACGCAGTATTTT. Amino acid sequence: CAISVREADTQYF.

The chain links TRBV29-1 to TRBJ2-3, with TRBD1 matching 9 bases. Germline values: CDR1 SQVTM, CDR2 ANQGSEA. The J segment lost 4 bases and the V segment lost 8 bases, leaving 13 bases of the junction unmatched. This CDR3 contains 15 residues. The CDR3, as DNA: TGCAGCTTTCGTGGTTTGGACAGGGGCCCAGATACGCAGTATTTT. This sequence encodes CSFRGLDRGPDTQYF.

This clonotype showed up many times. In DNA form, the CDR3 reads TGTGCCAGCAGTGAGACAGGGGGCAGCGAGACCCAGTACTTC. Amino acid sequence: CASSETGGSETQYF. V usage is TRBV6-4 and J usage is TRBJ2-5; 10 nucleotides match TRBD1. Germline V gives CDR1 MRHNA, CDR2 SNTAGT. V dropped 3 bases and J dropped 5; count of bases not matched to a gene: 3. This CDR3 comprises 14 residues.

This clonotype has a count of ten or more. The chain recombines TRBV3-1 with TRBJ2-7, with 11 positions matching TRBD2. Germline V gene sequence: CDR1 LGHDT, CDR2 YNNKEL (reference sequence). V gave up 4 bases and J gave up 2 bases; unmatched junction bases: 7. The CDR3 covers 16 residues. The chain's CDR3 is CASSPTGTSGTYEQYF. The CDR3 DNA sequence: TGTGCCAGCAGCCCCACGGGGACTAGCGGAACCTACGAGCAGTACTTC.

V is TRBV11-2 and J is TRBJ2-7; no clear D gene. CDR1 and CDR2 from the germline V gene are SGHAT and FQNNGV. V lost 0 bases and J 6 bases, leaving 9 bases between the germline ends. This CDR3 contains 13 residues. CDR3 residues: CASSLDNGFEQYF. The CDR3 coding sequence is TGTGCCAGCAGCTTAGATAATGGGTTCGAGCAGTACTTC.

The chain combines TRBV29-1 with TRBJ1-1; D uncertain. Trimming removed 4 bases at V and 4 bases at J, with 13 bases between. Germline CDR1 reads SQVTM; CDR2 reads ANQGSEA. CDR3 size: 13 residues. CDR3 amino acids: CSVARPLSTEAFF. CDR3 coding DNA: TGCAGCGTTGCCCGACCGCTAAGCACTGAAGCTTTCTTT.

This clonotype was seen many times. CDR3 coding DNA: TGTGCCAGCAGCCCGAAGAACGGACCCCGCACAGATACGCAGTATTTT. This sequence encodes CASSPKNGPRTDTQYF. The chain has TRBV7-6 and TRBJ2-3; D is unclear. Per germline, CDR1 SGHVS and CDR2 FNYEAQ. The CDR3 has 16 residues. The V gene lost 5 bases and the J gene lost 1 base, with 16 bases spanning the gap.

The V gene is TRBV5-4, the J gene TRBJ2-5; TRBD2 aligns across 8 bases. The germline CDR1 and CDR2 sequences are SGHNT and YYREEE (reference sequence). The CDR3 covers 14 residues. V lost 3 bases to trimming and J lost 1 base; unmatched junction nucleotides: 2. The CDR3 reads CASSSAGAQETQYF. The CDR3 nucleotides are TGTGCCAGCAGCTCAGCGGGAGCCCAAGAGACCCAGTACTTC.

The chain employs TRBV20-1 and TRBJ2-3; no definite D call. The germline gives CDR1 DFQATT, CDR2 SNEGSKA (reference sequence). The CDR3 loop spans 12 amino acids. V lost 6 bases and J lost 6, with 13 bases in between. The CDR3 protein is CSATDVGDTQYF. The DNA for the CDR3 is TGCAGTGCCACTGATGTGGGGGATACGCAGTATTTT.

This clonotype was seen many times. The CDR3 DNA follows: TGTGCCAGCAGCCACCCCACCCCGGCGTTAAGCGAAAAACTGTTTTTT. Amino acid sequence: CASSHPTPALSEKLFF. The chain employs TRBV3-1 and TRBJ1-4; D unresolved. This CDR3 has 16 amino acids. The germline V gene has CDR1 LGHDT and CDR2 YNNKEL (reference sequence). Trimming stripped 3 bases from V and 8 bases from J, with 19 bases between.

This clonotype was found many times. The CDR3 spells CASSREGPYEQYF. CDR3 coding DNA: TGTGCCAGCAGCCGGGAGGGCCCCTACGAGCAGTACTTC. V usage is TRBV16 and J usage is TRBJ2-7; 7 bases are a match to TRBD2. The CDR3 totals 13 residues. V lost 4 bases and J lost 2; bases outside the gene matches: 2. Germline V gene lookup returns CDR1 KGHSY and CDR2 FQNENV. Full variable domain (outside the CDR3, taken from reference TRBV16 and TRBJ2-7): GEEVAQTPKHLVRGEGQKAKLYCAPIKGHSYVFWYQQVLKNEFKFLISFQNENVFDETGMPKERFSAKCLPNSPCSLEIQATKLEDSAVYFCASSREGPYEQYFGPGTRLTVT.

The chain joins TRBV10-1 to TRBJ2-1; no clear D. Germline CDR1 reads WNHNN; CDR2 reads SYGVQD (reference sequence). The CDR3 covers 16 residues. Trimming pared 0 bases from V and 2 bases from J, leaving 11 bases between. CDR3 sequence (DNA): TGCGCCAGCAGTGAGTCGACGAATCCCCCCTACAATGAGCAGTTCTTC. This gives the protein CASSESTNPPYNEQFF.

This clonotype was found many times. The chain employs TRBV18 and TRBJ1-1, with D possibly matching TRBD1 (5 bases). The CDR3 totals 15 residues. Trimming took off 3 bases at V and 2 bases at J, with 13 bases between the two ends. Germline V gives CDR1 KGHSH, CDR2 LQKENI. The CDR3 sequence is CASSPPGSVNTEAFF. The CDR3 DNA follows: TGTGCCAGCTCACCTCCAGGGTCGGTCAACACTGAAGCTTTCTTT.

This clonotype was counted many times. This rearrangement joins TRBV20-1 to TRBJ2-5, with 9 bases that match TRBD1. With V trimmed by 0 bases and J by 1 base, 9 bases remained unmatched. The CDR3 contains 17 residues. Germline CDR1 and CDR2: DFQATT and SNEGSKA (reference sequence). CDR3 in DNA: TGCAGTGCTAGAGATCCGAGACAGGGGGAGGGCCAAGAGACCCAGTACTTC. It is translated as CSARDPRQGEGQETQYF.

V gene TRBV4-1 combines with J gene TRBJ2-3, with 8 nucleotides matching TRBD2. Germline V lookup: CDR1 MGHRA, CDR2 YSYEKL. V trimming: 1 base; J trimming: 2 bases; junction bases outside the gene matches: 5. The CDR3 length is 16 residues. The CDR3 spells CASSQATSAYTDTQYF. In DNA form, the CDR3 reads TGCGCCAGCAGCCAAGCGACTAGCGCCTACACAGATACGCAGTATTTT.

The rearrangement links TRBV3-1 to TRBJ2-5; D may be TRBD1 (6 bases). The CDR3 has 14 residues. The germline V gene encodes CDR1 LGHDT and CDR2 YNNKEL (reference sequence). V lost 0 bases, J lost 3 bases, and 8 bases lay in between. The CDR3 loop is CASSQEQGKETQYF. DNA for the CDR3: TGTGCCAGCAGCCAAGAACAGGGAAAAGAGACCCAGTACTTC.

This clonotype was detected only a few times. A junction boundary mismatches the germline segment, possibly from a read error. The chain uses TRBV4-3 and TRBJ1-2; 10 nucleotides agree with TRBD1. CDR1 is LGHNA and CDR2 is YSLEER in the germline V gene. The CDR3 is made up of 18 amino acids. The CDR3 nucleotides are TGCGCCAGCAGCCAAGATAGGGGGACAGGGGTCGTCAACTATGGCGACACCTTC. This gives the protein CASSQDRGTGVVNYGDTF.